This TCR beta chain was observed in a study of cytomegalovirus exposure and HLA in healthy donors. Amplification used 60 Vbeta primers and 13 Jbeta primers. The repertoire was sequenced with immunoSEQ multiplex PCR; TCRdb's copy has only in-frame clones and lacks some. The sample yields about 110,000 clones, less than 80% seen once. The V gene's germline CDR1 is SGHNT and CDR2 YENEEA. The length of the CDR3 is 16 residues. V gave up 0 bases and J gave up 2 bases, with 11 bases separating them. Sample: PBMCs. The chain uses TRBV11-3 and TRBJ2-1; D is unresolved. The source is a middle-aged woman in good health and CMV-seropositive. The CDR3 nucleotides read TGTGCCAGCAGCTTAGACAGAGGTAGACCCTACAATGAGCAGTTCTTC. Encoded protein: CASSLDRGRPYNEQFF.